This record covers a single T cell receptor (beta chain). Antigen specificity is unknown. This specimen belongs to a study of shared clonotypes between healthy human individuals. The table came from immunoSEQ multiplex PCR; TCRdb's copy has only in-frame clones and leaves some out. Of 730,000 or so clones listed, approximately 75% are singletons. From germline, CDR1 is LNHDA and CDR2 SQIVND (reference sequence). The length of the CDR3 is 14 residues. The germline V and J ends were trimmed by 3 bases and 3 bases, with 12 bases remaining between them. Whole-study findings and limits: Between a handful of donors, naive CD4 clonotypes were shared at a level of around 4.9%. Owing to a small donor count, the genetic and exposure-history diversity represented was limited.

Investigators divided CD4+ cells into CD45RA+ naive and CD45RA-negative memory subsets. The sequenced sample was memory CD4+ T cells sorted from blood. Subset in this sample: CD45RA-negative fraction. V usage is TRBV19 and J usage is TRBJ2-7; D possibly corresponds to TRBD1 (5 bases). The receptor comes from a woman in her twenties or thirties in good health. The CDR3 reads CASSMQGAIYEQYF. The DNA of the CDR3 is TGTGCCAGTAGTATGCAGGGCGCTATCTACGAGCAGTACTTC.